Detailed here is one T cell receptor beta chain. The antigen remains undetermined. These data belong to a study of T cells in Graves' hyperthyroidism and ophthalmopathy. The overall study: The authors collected peripheral blood at initial diagnosis, before any treatment. Regarding the study as a whole: Stable hyperthyroidism was separated from ophthalmopathy by a model based on 13 V-J features.

Exclusion of a patient resulted from uncontrolled infection, other autoimmune disease, pregnancy or lactation. This sample holds PBMCs from less than 11 ml fresh peripheral blood. Germline CDR1 and CDR2: MNHNS and SASEGT. V trimming: 5 bases; J trimming: 1 base; junction bases outside the gene matches: 11. The length of the CDR3 is 17 residues. RNA transcripts yielded amplified TCR beta CDR3 regions. An initial round of RT-PCR targeting the TCR CDR3 relied on the HTBI primer set. TCRdb reprocessed the multiplex PCR reads via MiXCR and lists one record per CDR3 protein. The data show 360,000 or so distinct CDR3 sequences, with about 20% seen just once and 3.7% held by the top ten.

The sequenced sample was blood. The V call is TRBV6-1, the J call TRBJ2-5, with TRBD2 matching 9 bases. This TCR derives from a woman between 18 and 30 years old with Graves' hyperthyroidism. The CDR3, as DNA: TGTGCCAGCAGTCAAAGGGGGACTAGCTTCCCCCAAGAGACCCAGTACTTC. Translation: CASSQRGTSFPQETQYF.